This TCR beta chain is from a study of blood T cell repertoires in COVID-19. Background on the study: The cDNA or gDNA used as material had been derived from T cells, B-cell-depleted T cells, or PBMCs.

Original methodology: Estimation of nucleated cell counts was performed using reference gene primer amplification. Only in-frame clones appear in the TCRdb table, and some are missing; sequencing was by immunoSEQ multiplex PCR. The D gene and trimming were derived from the DNA, and the V and J assignments and clone size from that table. The table shows about 130,000 clones, with more than 75% occurring only once. Individuals drawn from 24 US areas were roughly 18 to 95 years old. Participant reports of clinical history set cohort assignment. This TCR came from a woman in her fifties or sixties who had recovered from COVID-19. Sequenced sample: PBMCs or T cells enriched from blood (not recorded which).

The CDR3 is CASSGGLAGDNEQFF. The CDR3 coding sequence is TGTGCCAGCAGTGGAGGACTAGCGGGGGACAATGAGCAGTTCTTC. This rearrangement joins TRBV6-4 to TRBJ2-1, with TRBD2 identical over 13 bases. V lost 4 bases to trimming and J lost 5 bases; unmatched junction nucleotides: 2. Germline CDR1 and CDR2: MRHNA and SNTAGT. The CDR3 length is 15 residues.